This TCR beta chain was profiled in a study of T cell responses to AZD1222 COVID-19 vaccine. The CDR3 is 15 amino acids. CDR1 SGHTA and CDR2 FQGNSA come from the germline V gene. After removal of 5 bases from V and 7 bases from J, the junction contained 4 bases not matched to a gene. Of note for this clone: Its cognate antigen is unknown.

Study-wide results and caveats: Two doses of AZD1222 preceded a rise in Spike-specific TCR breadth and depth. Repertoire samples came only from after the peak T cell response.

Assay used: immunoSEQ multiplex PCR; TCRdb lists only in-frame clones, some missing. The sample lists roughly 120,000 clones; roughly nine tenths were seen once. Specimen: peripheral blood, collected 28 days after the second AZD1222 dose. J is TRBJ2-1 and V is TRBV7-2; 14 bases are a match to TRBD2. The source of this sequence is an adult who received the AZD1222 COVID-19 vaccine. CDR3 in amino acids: CASSGTSGGLNEQFF. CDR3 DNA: TGTGCCAGCAGCGGGACTAGCGGGGGCCTAAATGAGCAGTTCTTC.